This T cell receptor beta chain was profiled in a study of T cell responses to AZD1222 COVID-19 vaccine. Study results and limitations: Nearly half of the spike-specific TCRs reportedly recognize variant regions that carry no mutations. Baseline seropositivity characterized only a handful of AZD1222 recipients.

Here immunoSEQ multiplex PCR was the method, and the copy in TCRdb shows in-frame clones only, minus some. The table has about 170,000 clones, around 85% seen once. Of note for this clone: Its specificity is not known.

The ends were cut back, 2 bases at V and 2 bases at J, with 11 bases in the middle. This CDR3 has 15 amino acids. Germline V gene data show CDR1 as SGHTA and CDR2 as FQGNSA. The sequenced sample was peripheral blood, obtained 28 days after the second AZD1222 dose. The J gene is TRBJ2-3, the V gene TRBV7-2; D possibly corresponds to TRBD2 (5 bases). The sequence derives from an adult who received the AZD1222 COVID-19 vaccine. This chain's CDR3 is CASSLRTWATDTQYF. For the CDR3, the DNA is TGTGCCAGCAGCTTAAGGACTTGGGCCACAGATACGCAGTATTTT.